This is a list of T cell receptor beta chains from one sample in a study of T-cell reconstitution after alpha-beta-depleted transplantation in children. A single record per CDR3 protein comes from TCRdb applying MiXCR to the PCR reads. The sample lists more than 100,000 distinct CDR3 sequences, roughly 24% occurring once. Sequencing was performed on PBMCs, mostly from graft donor cells, taken 180 days after TCRalphabeta/CD19-depleted stem cell transplant. The receptors come from a male patient between 2 and 10 years old who had a stem cell transplant for chronic granulomatous disease, so the T cells may come from the graft donor. Each CDR3 is given with its conserved first and last residue. Each record gives: clone size, D gene, V gene, CDR3 protein. A D gene is named only where the DNA matches it firmly. Some rows have no size entry. The others give once, few or many, or a class for an expanded clone.

size: many
D: .
V: TRBV5-1
CDR3: CASSLAGGPQHF

size: few
D: .
V: TRBV11-2
CDR3: CASSLAREQYF

size: many
D: TRBD2
V: TRBV4-3
CDR3: CASSQGSSGGRGNEQYF

size: .
D: .
V: TRBV12-3/TRBV12-4
CDR3: CASSWARGETQYF

size: .
D: .
V: TRBV20-1
CDR3: CCARGTTGRAYNEQFF

size: .
D: .
V: TRBV20-1
CDR3: CSARAYSNTGELFF

size: .
D: .
V: TRBV7-8
CDR3: CASSLGSGGIDTQYF

size: .
D: .
V: TRBV7-9
CDR3: CATQATYNEQFF

size: once
D: .
V: TRBV12-3/TRBV12-4
CDR3: CASTLRGTGVYNEQFF

size: few
D: .
V: TRBV7-2
CDR3: CASSLQTGSNEQFF

size: few
D: .
V: TRBV20-1
CDR3: CSALDSHYGYTF

size: many
D: TRBD2
V: TRBV20-1
CDR3: CSAAAGGTNTGELFF

size: many
D: .
V: TRBV7-3
CDR3: CASSFSVAGTGRNNSPLHF

size: .
D: .
V: TRBV20-1
CDR3: CSARGYHEQYF

size: .
D: TRBD1
V: TRBV11-3
CDR3: CASSLQGAETQYF

size: .
D: .
V: TRBV4-3
CDR3: CASSQGVGTSYNEQFF

size: many
D: TRBD2
V: TRBV2
CDR3: CASRGLVSYNEQFF

size: many
D: .
V: TRBV11-2
CDR3: CASSSGRTEAFF

size: many
D: .
V: TRBV7-2
CDR3: CASSHGPYNSPLHF

size: .
D: .
V: TRBV29-1
CDR3: CSVARDHNSPLHF

size: many
D: .
V: TRBV20-1
CDR3: CSARDPWTEGYEKLFF

size: .
D: TRBD1
V: TRBV13
CDR3: CASSLTGGFSEQFF